This entry lists 32 T cell receptor beta chains sequenced from one sample in a study of cytomegalovirus exposure and HLA in healthy donors. A multiplex PCR was run with 60 Vbeta primers and 13 Jbeta primers. This table comes from immunoSEQ multiplex PCR, and its TCRdb copy is limited to in-frame clones, with some not included. The repertoire holds tens of thousands of clones, approximately 80% seen once, with roughly 2.5% in the top ten. The sequenced sample consisted of PBMCs. The receptors stem from a man aged 25 to 40 in good health and CMV-seronegative.

This chain uses TRBV5-1 with TRBJ2-5; D not certain. Germline-derived CDR1 and CDR2 are SGHRS and YFSETQ. This CDR3 has 13 residues. V was clipped by 4 bases and J by 1 base, with 8 bases between them. The CDR3 loop is CASSPDTQETQYF. The CDR3 DNA sequence: TGCGCCAGCAGCCCCGACACCCAAGAGACCCAGTACTTC. Full variable domain (rest looked up from reference TRBV5-1 and TRBJ2-5): KAGVTQTPRYLIKTRGQQVTLSCSPISGHRSVSWYQQTPGQGLQFLFEYFSETQRNKGNFPGRFSGRQFSNSRSEMNVSTLELGDSALYLCASSPDTQETQYFGPGTRLLVL.

The chain links TRBV9 to TRBJ1-2, with D maybe TRBD1 (5 bases). V gave up 6 bases and J gave up 5 bases, with 11 bases separating them. CDR1 is SGDLS, CDR2 YYNGEE, per germline. The CDR3 covers 12 residues. The CDR3 here is CASKGLQYGYTF. The CDR3 DNA reads TGTGCCAGCAAGGGACTCCAATATGGCTACACCTTC.

V and J are TRBV29-1 and TRBJ1-1; no definite D call. CDR1 and CDR2 from the germline V gene are SQVTM and ANQGSEA. V was shortened by 6 bases and J by 0 bases, with 8 bases between the two germline ends. The CDR3 has 12 residues. The CDR3 region has the DNA TGCAGCGTCAGTTACGTGAACACTGAAGCTTTCTTT. Translating it yields CSVSYVNTEAFF.

The chain uses TRBV5-1 and TRBJ2-5; TRBD1 matches 9 bases. From germline, CDR1 is SGHRS and CDR2 YFSETQ. This CDR3 comprises 14 residues. With V trimmed by 0 bases and J by 5 bases, 2 bases remained unmatched. The chain's CDR3 is CASSLGTGEETQYF. The CDR3 bases are TGCGCCAGCAGCTTGGGGACAGGGGAGGAGACCCAGTACTTC.

The chain has TRBV19 and TRBJ2-1; 8 positions agree with TRBD1. Germline lookup yields CDR1 LNHDA and CDR2 SQIVND (reference sequence). The CDR3 contains 14 residues. J was trimmed by 3 bases and V by 6 bases; bases with no gene match: 4. The CDR3 DNA is TGTGCCAGTAGCACACAGGGGGACTACAATGAGCAGTTCTTC. Residues: CASSTQGDYNEQFF.

This sequence joins TRBV12-5 and TRBJ2-3, with 7 bases aligning to TRBD1. The CDR3 is 14 amino acids. Trimming took 6 bases from V and 0 from J; bases not matched to a gene: 3. Germline V lookup: CDR1 LGHNT, CDR2 FRNRAP. The CDR3 nucleotides read TGTGCTAGTGGGCCGGGACAGAGCACAGATACGCAGTATTTT. It yields the protein CASGPGQSTDTQYF. Using reference TRBV12-5 and TRBJ2-3 for the parts outside the CDR3, the full variable domain is DARVTQTPRHKVTEMGQEVTMRCQPILGHNTVFWYRQTMMQGLELLAYFRNRAPLDDSGMPKDRFSAEMPDATLATLKIQPSEPRDSAVYFCASGPGQSTDTQYFGPGTRLTVL.

This rearrangement joins TRBV7-8 to TRBJ2-7; no definite D call. This CDR3 spans 13 amino acids. V was pared by 5 bases and J by 4 bases, with 12 bases between. Germline V gene data show CDR1 as SGHVS and CDR2 as FQNEAQ. DNA for the CDR3: TGTGCCAGCAGCCTCGTACGCGAATACGAGCAGTACTTC. This gives the protein CASSLVREYEQYF.

V gene TRBV7-6 combines with J gene TRBJ2-1; 8 positions match TRBD2. In germline, CDR1 is SGHVS, CDR2 FNYEAQ. V lost 2 bases and J lost 3; bases outside the gene matches: 9. The CDR3 covers 17 residues. The CDR3 DNA is TGTGCCAGCAGCTTATTCGGGGGTAGCGGGGACTACAATGAGCAGTTCTTC. This sequence encodes CASSLFGGSGDYNEQFF. Combining the CDR3 with reference TRBV7-6 and TRBJ2-1 gives the whole variable domain GAGVSQSPRYKVTKRGQDVALRCDPISGHVSLYWYRQALGQGPEFLTYFNYEAQQDKSGLPNDRFSAERPEGSISTLTIQRTEQRDSAMYRCASSLFGGSGDYNEQFFGPGTRLTVL.

The CDR3 nucleotides read TGTGCCACCAGCGCTCCCTGGGGAGGGACAGGGGGCTACGAGCAGTACTTC. The encoded protein is CATSAPWGGTGGYEQYF. This chain links TRBV15 with TRBJ2-7; TRBD1 matches 11 bases. This CDR3 comprises 17 residues. V was pared by 5 bases and J by 3 bases, with 12 bases of the junction left unmatched. Germline CDR1 and CDR2: LNHNV and YYDKDF (reference sequence).

The gene calls are TRBV5-1 and TRBJ2-2; maybe TRBD1 (6 bases). From germline, CDR1 is SGHRS and CDR2 YFSETQ. V lost 4 bases to trimming and J lost 0 bases, with 19 bases between them. The CDR3 totals 18 residues. CDR3 nucleotide sequence: TGCGCCAGCAGCCTTACCCCCACAGGGTCCGCGAACACCGGGGAGCTGTTTTTT. It codes for CASSLTPTGSANTGELFF.

The V gene is TRBV6-5, the J gene TRBJ1-1; TRBD1 aligns across 7 bases. CDR1 is MNHEY, CDR2 SVGAGI, per germline. V lost 6 bases to trimming and J lost 3 bases; unmatched junction nucleotides: 4. The CDR3 has 13 residues. CDR3 in DNA: TGTGCCAGCAGGACAGGGTGGCACACTGAAGCTTTCTTT. Translated, it gives CASRTGWHTEAFF.

V is TRBV7-2 and J is TRBJ1-5, with 8 bases fitting TRBD1. Per germline, CDR1 SGHTA and CDR2 FQGNSA. The length of the CDR3 is 17 residues. Trimming at V came to 2 bases and at J to 4 bases, leaving 10 bases not matched to a gene. For the CDR3, the DNA is TGTGCCAGCAGCTTAATCTGGGCCAGGGGGCGAAATCAGCCCCAGCATTTT. It is translated as CASSLIWARGRNQPQHF.

This chain uses TRBV7-9 with TRBJ2-5, with TRBD1 as a possible D gene (5 bases). Germline V lookup: CDR1 SEHNR, CDR2 FQNEAQ (reference sequence). Between the trimmed V and J ends, which lost 1 base and 5 bases, there was a span of 8 bases. CDR3 length: 13 residues. CDR3 nucleotides: TGTGCCAGCAGCTTAGAGGGGCCGGAGACCCAGTACTTC. Translation gives CASSLEGPETQYF.

The chain couples TRBV2 to TRBJ2-1, with a tentative D call TRBD2 (5 bases). The length of the CDR3 is 14 residues. Germline CDR1 SNHLY, CDR2 FYNNEI. Trimming cost V 4 bases and J 4 bases, with 11 bases left between them. CDR3 loop: CASSVRDYYNEQFF. The CDR3 coding sequence is TGTGCCAGCAGTGTAAGAGACTATTACAATGAGCAGTTCTTC.

Only a few counts were recorded for this clone. CDR3 in amino acids: CASRPPGHANTEAFF. The DNA for the CDR3 is TGTGCCAGCAGACCCCCGGGACATGCGAACACTGAAGCTTTCTTT. This chain uses TRBV27 with TRBJ1-1; D is perhaps TRBD1 (6 bases). Looked up from germline, CDR1 is MNHEY and CDR2 is SMNVEV (reference sequence). V shed 6 bases and J shed 1 base, with 15 bases lying between them. The length of the CDR3 is 15 residues.

The CDR3 protein is CASSLESGGYGYTF. DNA of the CDR3: TGTGCCAGCAGCTTAGAGTCAGGGGGCTATGGCTACACCTTC. This sequence joins TRBV7-9 and TRBJ1-2; TRBD1 matches 7 bases. This CDR3 has 14 residues. Per germline, CDR1 SEHNR and CDR2 FQNEAQ (reference sequence). J was trimmed by 4 bases and V by 1 base; bases with no gene match: 3.

The rearrangement joins TRBV11-3 to TRBJ2-7; 10 bases are a match to TRBD1. Trimming removed 4 bases from V and 2 bases from J; junction bases left unmatched: 5. Germline V gene data show CDR1 as SGHNT and CDR2 as YENEEA. CDR3 length: 15 residues. The CDR3, as DNA: TGTGCCAGCAGCTCCCCGGGACAGGGGACCTACGAGCAGTACTTC. Its translation is CASSSPGQGTYEQYF.

The V gene is TRBV21-1, the J gene TRBJ2-7; no DNA check was done on the table's D call, TRBD2. TRBV21-1 is shown as a pseudogene. The CDR3 is 14 amino acids. The CDR3 reads CASSKGGGFHEQYF. The CDR3 nucleotides read TGTGCCAGCAGCAAAGGGGGGGGCTTCCACGAGCAGTACTTC.

V gene TRBV12-5 combines with J gene TRBJ1-1; D possibly corresponds to TRBD1 (6 bases). V lost 6 bases and J lost 0, with 17 bases in between. This CDR3 has 16 residues. CDR1 and CDR2 (germline): LGHNT, FRNRAP. The CDR3 protein is CASGNTGQYMNTEAFF. The CDR3, as DNA: TGTGCTAGTGGAAACACCGGACAGTACATGAACACTGAAGCTTTCTTT.

The chain combines TRBV25-1 with TRBJ1-2; D perhaps matches TRBD1 (6 bases). CDR1 and CDR2 (germline): MGHDK, SYGVNS. The V end was cut by 4 bases, the J end by 8 bases, with 23 bases between. This CDR3 region has 16 residues. CDR3 sequence (DNA): TGTGCCAGCAGTGTCCTCAACAGGGAACGTTTAGAAGGCTACACCTTC. Amino acids: CASSVLNRERLEGYTF.

V usage is TRBV4-1 and J usage is TRBJ2-7; maybe TRBD2 (6 bases). The ends were cut back, 0 bases at V and 0 bases at J, with 18 bases in the middle. Germline CDR1 and CDR2: MGHRA and YSYEKL. This CDR3 comprises 18 residues. Written as DNA, the CDR3 is TGCGCCAGCAGCCAAGATTACCAAGCCGGGGGTAGCTCCTACGAGCAGTACTTC. As protein: CASSQDYQAGGSSYEQYF.

V and J are TRBV7-8 and TRBJ1-6; TRBD1 agrees at 7 bases. Germline V gene data show CDR1 as SGHVS and CDR2 as FQNEAQ. The CDR3 extends over 16 amino acids. The junction had 6 bases not matched to a gene; V was cut back by 5 bases and J by 2 bases. As DNA, the CDR3 is TGTGCCAGCAGCATAACGACAGGGCCCTATAATTCACCCCTCCACTTT. Protein sequence: CASSITTGPYNSPLHF.

This clone was recorded once. The chain recombines TRBV6-6 with TRBJ2-5; 11 bases are shared with TRBD2. CDR3 size: 16 residues. The V gene's germline CDR1 is MNHNY and CDR2 SVGAGI (reference sequence). J lost 4 bases, V lost 8 bases, and 12 bases had no gene match. CDR3 coding DNA: TGTGCCAGCTCAACGGGGCTAGCGGGGGGCGTAGAGACCCAGTACTTC. This codes for CASSTGLAGGVETQYF.

This clone was counted between two and nine times. The chain links TRBV9 to TRBJ1-2, with D uncertain. The germline CDR1 and CDR2 sequences are SGDLS and YYNGEE. Trimming removed 5 bases at V and 6 bases at J, with 8 bases between. This CDR3 spans 11 amino acids. This CDR3 is CASRELHGYTF. In DNA, the CDR3 is TGTGCCAGCAGAGAACTTCATGGCTACACCTTC.

The chain uses TRBV7-2 and TRBJ2-7, with 7 bases fitting TRBD2. Germline CDR1 reads SGHTA; CDR2 reads FQGNSA. V lost 3 bases, J lost 7 bases, and 18 bases stayed unmatched. CDR3 size: 17 residues. The CDR3 loop is CASSFLQPGTTFSEQYF. In DNA form, the CDR3 reads TGTGCCAGCAGCTTTTTGCAGCCGGGGACTACGTTTTCGGAGCAGTACTTC. Full variable domain (remainder filled in from reference TRBV7-2 and TRBJ2-7): GAGVSQSPSNKVTEKGKDVELRCDPISGHTALYWYRQSLGQGLEFLIYFQGNSAPDKSGLPSDRFSAERTGGSVSTLTIQRTQQEDSAVYLCASSFLQPGTTFSEQYFGPGTRLTVT.

The chain has TRBV6-5 and TRBJ1-1; perhaps TRBD1 as D (5 bases). Looked up from germline, CDR1 is MNHEY and CDR2 is SVGAGI. There are 13 residues in the CDR3. The V gene lost 5 bases and the J gene lost 4 bases, with 11 bases spanning the gap. In DNA, the CDR3 is TGTGCCAGCAGTCTCCTGGGGGGCACTGAAGCTTTCTTT. It encodes CASSLLGGTEAFF.

The genes are TRBV9 and TRBJ2-2, with 9 positions matching TRBD1. Germline CDR1 and CDR2: SGDLS and YYNGEE. The V gene end was trimmed by 0 bases and the J gene end by 6 bases; junction bases not matched to a gene: 3. The CDR3 runs to 15 residues. DNA of the CDR3: TGTGCCAGCAGCGTAGGGGGACAGGGTCCCGGGGAGCTGTTTTTT. Its translation: CASSVGGQGPGELFF.

V is TRBV5-5 and J is TRBJ2-7, with 7 positions matching TRBD2. The CDR3 runs to 14 residues. With 4 bases clipped from V and 2 bases from J, the junction kept 6 bases outside the gene matches. Germline CDR1 and CDR2: SGHKS and YYEKEE (reference sequence). This CDR3 reads CASSPQGLAYEQYF. CDR3 DNA sequence: TGTGCCAGCAGCCCCCAAGGACTAGCCTACGAGCAGTACTTC.

The J gene is TRBJ1-1, the V gene TRBV6-4; D gene uncertain. The germline CDR1 and CDR2 sequences are MRHNA and SNTAGT. With 3 bases removed from V and 6 bases from J, the gap between germline ends came to 14 bases. This CDR3 region has 14 residues. CDR3 in DNA: TGTGCCAGCAGTGAAGGTTCGGGGTCCGCTGAAGCTTTCTTT. Translating it yields CASSEGSGSAEAFF.

The chain has TRBV5-1 and TRBJ1-2, with 8 bases aligning to TRBD1. The CDR3 extends over 14 amino acids. Trimming cost V 1 base and J 4 bases; bases outside gene matches: 3. Germline V gives CDR1 SGHRS, CDR2 YFSETQ. As DNA, the CDR3 is TGCGCCAGCAGCTTGCGGACAGGGACCTATGGCTACACCTTC. Amino acid sequence: CASSLRTGTYGYTF.

V gene TRBV9 combines with J gene TRBJ1-6; 11 bases fit TRBD1. The CDR3 sequence is 14 residues long. Germline CDR1 SGDLS, CDR2 YYNGEE. Unmatched junction bases numbered 3, after V lost 3 bases and J lost 10 bases. The CDR3 DNA reads as TGTGCCAGCAGCGGGGGGGACAGGGGGTCACCCCTCCACTTT. It is translated as CASSGGDRGSPLHF.

V and J are TRBV18 and TRBJ1-3, with 10 bases lining up with TRBD1. The CDR3 covers 16 residues. The J segment lost 5 bases and the V segment lost 3 bases, leaving 7 bases of the junction unmatched. Germline V gives CDR1 KGHSH, CDR2 LQKENI. The CDR3 nucleotides are TGTGCCAGCTCACCCCTTCGACAGGGGGCTCGAAACACCATATATTTT. It specifies CASSPLRQGARNTIYF.